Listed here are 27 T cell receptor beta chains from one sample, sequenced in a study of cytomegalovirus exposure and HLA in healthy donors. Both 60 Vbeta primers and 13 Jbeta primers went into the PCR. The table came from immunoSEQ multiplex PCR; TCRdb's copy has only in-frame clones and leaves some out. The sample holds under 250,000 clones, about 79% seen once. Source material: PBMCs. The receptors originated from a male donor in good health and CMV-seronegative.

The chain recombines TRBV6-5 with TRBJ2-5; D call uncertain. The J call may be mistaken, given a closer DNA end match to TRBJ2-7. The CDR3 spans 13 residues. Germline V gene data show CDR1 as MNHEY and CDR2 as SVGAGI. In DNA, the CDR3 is TGTGCCAGCAGTTACTCTCAGGTGACCGAGCAGTACTTC. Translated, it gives CASSYSQVTEQYF.

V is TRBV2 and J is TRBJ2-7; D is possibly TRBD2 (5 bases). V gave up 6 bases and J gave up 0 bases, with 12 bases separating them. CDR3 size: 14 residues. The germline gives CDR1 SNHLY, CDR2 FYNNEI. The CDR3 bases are TGTGCCAGCAGAGAGAGCGGCAGCTCCTACGAGCAGTACTTC. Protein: CASRESGSSYEQYF.

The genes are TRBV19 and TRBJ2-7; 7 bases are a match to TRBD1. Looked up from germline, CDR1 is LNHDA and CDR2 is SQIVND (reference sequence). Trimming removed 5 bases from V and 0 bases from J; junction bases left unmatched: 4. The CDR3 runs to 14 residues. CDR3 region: CASSRDSGSYEQYF. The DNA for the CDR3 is TGTGCCAGTAGTCGGGACAGCGGCTCCTACGAGCAGTACTTC.

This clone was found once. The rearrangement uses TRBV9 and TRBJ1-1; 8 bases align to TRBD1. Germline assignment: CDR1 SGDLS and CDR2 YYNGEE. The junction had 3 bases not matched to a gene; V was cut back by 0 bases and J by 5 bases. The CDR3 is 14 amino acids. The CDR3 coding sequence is TGTGCCAGCAGCGTAGTTCAGGGGGCGACTGAAGCTTTCTTT. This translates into CASSVVQGATEAFF.

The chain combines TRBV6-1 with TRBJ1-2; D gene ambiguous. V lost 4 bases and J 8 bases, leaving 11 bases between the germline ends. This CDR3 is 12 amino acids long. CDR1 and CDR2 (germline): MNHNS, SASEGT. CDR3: CASSGGPGGYTF. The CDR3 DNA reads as TGTGCCAGCAGTGGAGGACCGGGGGGCTACACCTTC.

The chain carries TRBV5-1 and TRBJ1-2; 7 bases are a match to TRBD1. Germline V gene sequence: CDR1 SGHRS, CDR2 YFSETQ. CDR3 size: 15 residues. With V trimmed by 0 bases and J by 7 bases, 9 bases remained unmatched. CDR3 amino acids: CASSLAPASGGGYTF. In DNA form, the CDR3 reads TGCGCCAGCAGCTTGGCTCCGGCTTCAGGGGGTGGCTACACCTTC.

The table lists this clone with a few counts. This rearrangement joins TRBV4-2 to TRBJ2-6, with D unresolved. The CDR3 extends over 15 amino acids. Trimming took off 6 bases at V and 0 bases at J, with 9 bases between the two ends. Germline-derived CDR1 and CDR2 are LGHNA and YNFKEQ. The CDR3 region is CASRPVDSGANVLTF. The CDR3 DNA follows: TGTGCCAGCAGGCCTGTAGACTCTGGGGCCAACGTCCTGACTTTC.

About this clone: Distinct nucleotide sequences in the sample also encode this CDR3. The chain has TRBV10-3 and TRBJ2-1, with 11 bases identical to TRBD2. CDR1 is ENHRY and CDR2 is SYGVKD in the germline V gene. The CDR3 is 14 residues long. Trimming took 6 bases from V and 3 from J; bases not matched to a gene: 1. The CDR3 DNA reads TGTGCCATCAGCGGGACTAGCGGCTACAATGAGCAGTTCTTC. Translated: CAISGTSGYNEQFF.

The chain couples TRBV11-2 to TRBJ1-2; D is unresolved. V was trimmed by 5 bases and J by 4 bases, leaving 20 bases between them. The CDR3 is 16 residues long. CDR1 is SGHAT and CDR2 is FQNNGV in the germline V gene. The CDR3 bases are TGTGCCAGCAGCCCTCTGGCGGCCGACTCTTTCTATGGCTACACCTTC. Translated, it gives CASSPLAADSFYGYTF.

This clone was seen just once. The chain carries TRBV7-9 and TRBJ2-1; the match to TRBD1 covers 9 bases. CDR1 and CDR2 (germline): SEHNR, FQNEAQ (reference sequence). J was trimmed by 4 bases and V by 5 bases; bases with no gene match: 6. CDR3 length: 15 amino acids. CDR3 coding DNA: TGTGCCAGCAGCCCGGGACAGGGATTATACAATGAGCAGTTCTTC. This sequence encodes CASSPGQGLYNEQFF.

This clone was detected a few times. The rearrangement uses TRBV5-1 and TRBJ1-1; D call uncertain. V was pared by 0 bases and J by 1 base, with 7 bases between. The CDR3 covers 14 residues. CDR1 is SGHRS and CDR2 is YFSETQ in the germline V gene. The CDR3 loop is CASSLAVANTEAFF. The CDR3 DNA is TGCGCCAGCAGCTTGGCGGTAGCGAACACTGAAGCTTTCTTT.

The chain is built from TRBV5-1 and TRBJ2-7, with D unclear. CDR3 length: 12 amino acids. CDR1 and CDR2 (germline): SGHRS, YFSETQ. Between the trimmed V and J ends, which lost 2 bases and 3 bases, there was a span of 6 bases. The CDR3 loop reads CASSFNSYEQYF. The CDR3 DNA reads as TGCGCCAGCAGCTTTAACAGCTACGAGCAGTACTTC.

The CDR3 DNA reads TGTGCCAGTAGTATATGGACAGGGGTTAGCAATCAGCCCCAGCATTTT. Protein product: CASSIWTGVSNQPQHF. The chain carries TRBV19 and TRBJ1-5; 9 bases are shared with TRBD1. Germline V gene lookup returns CDR1 LNHDA and CDR2 SQIVND (reference sequence). CDR3 size: 16 residues. The V segment lost 2 bases and the J segment 0 bases; nucleotides outside the gene matches: 2.

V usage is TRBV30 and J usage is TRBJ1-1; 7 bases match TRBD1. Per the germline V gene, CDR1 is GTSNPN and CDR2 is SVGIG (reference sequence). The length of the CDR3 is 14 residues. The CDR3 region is CLGDSRSRWTEAFF. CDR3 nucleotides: TGTCTCGGGGACAGCCGGAGCCGATGGACTGAAGCTTTCTTT.

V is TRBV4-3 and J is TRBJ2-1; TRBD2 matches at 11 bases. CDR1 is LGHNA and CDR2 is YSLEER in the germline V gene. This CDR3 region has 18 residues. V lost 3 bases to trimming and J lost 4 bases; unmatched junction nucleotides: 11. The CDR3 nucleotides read TGCGCCAGCAGCCAGGCCGGGACTAGCGGACGCCTGTACAATGAGCAGTTCTTC. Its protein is CASSQAGTSGRLYNEQFF.

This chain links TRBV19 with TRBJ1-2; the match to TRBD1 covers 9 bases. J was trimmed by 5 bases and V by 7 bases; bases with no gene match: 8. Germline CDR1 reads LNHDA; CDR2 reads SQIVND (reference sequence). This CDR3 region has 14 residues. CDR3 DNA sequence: TGTGCCAGTAATCCGGGACAGGGTTTTTATGGCTACACCTTC. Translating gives CASNPGQGFYGYTF.

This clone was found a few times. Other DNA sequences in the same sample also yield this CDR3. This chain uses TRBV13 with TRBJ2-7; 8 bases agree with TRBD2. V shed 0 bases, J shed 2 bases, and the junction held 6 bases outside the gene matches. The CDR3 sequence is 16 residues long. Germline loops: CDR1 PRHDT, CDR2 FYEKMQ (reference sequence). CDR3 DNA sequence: TGTGCCAGCAGCTTAGGCCGGGGGGGGACGGCCTACGAGCAGTACTTC. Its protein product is CASSLGRGGTAYEQYF.

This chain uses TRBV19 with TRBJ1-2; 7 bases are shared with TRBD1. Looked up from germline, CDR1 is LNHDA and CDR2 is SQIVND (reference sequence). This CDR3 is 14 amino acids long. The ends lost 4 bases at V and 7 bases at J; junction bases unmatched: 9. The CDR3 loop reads CASSTLDRVSGYTF. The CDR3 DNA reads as TGTGCCAGTAGTACCCTCGACAGGGTGAGTGGCTACACCTTC.

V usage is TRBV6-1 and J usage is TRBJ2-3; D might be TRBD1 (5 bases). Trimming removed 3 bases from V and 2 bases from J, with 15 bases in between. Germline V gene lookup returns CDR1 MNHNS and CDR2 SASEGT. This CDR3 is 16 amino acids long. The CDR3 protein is CASSDPDKGNTDTQYF. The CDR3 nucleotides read TGTGCCAGCAGTGACCCCGACAAGGGGAACACAGATACGCAGTATTTT.

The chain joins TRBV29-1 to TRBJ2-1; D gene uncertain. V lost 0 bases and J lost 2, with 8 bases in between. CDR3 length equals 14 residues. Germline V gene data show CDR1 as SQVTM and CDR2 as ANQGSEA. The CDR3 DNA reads TGCAGCGTTGAAGAGATAGATACCTACAATGAGCAGTTCTTC. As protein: CSVEEIDTYNEQFF.

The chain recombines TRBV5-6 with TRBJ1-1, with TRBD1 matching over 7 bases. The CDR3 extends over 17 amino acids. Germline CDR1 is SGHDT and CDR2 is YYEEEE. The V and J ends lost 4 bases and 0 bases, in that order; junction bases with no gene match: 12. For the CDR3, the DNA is TGTGCCAGCAGCCAAAGACTCAGGGGGGACATGAACACTGAAGCTTTCTTT. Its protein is CASSQRLRGDMNTEAFF.

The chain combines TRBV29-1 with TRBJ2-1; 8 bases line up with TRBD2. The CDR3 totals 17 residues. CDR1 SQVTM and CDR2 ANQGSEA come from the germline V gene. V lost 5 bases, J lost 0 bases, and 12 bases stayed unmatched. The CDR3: CSVPPPPGGSSYNEQFF. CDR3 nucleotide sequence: TGCAGCGTTCCCCCCCCTCCGGGGGGGAGCTCCTACAATGAGCAGTTCTTC.

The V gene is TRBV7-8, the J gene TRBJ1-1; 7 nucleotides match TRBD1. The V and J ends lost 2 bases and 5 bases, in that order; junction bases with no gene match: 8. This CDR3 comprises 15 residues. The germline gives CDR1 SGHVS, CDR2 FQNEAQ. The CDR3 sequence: CASSLQGGVRTEAFF. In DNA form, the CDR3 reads TGTGCCAGCAGCTTACAGGGGGGCGTAAGGACTGAAGCTTTCTTT. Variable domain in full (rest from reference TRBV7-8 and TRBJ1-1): GAGVSQSPRYKVAKRGQDVALRCDPISGHVSLFWYQQALGQGPEFLTYFQNEAQLDKSGLPSDRFFAERPEGSVSTLKIQRTQQEDSAVYLCASSLQGGVRTEAFFGQGTRLTVV.

The CDR3 DNA is TGTGCCTGGAGTATGGTAAGGGGGGGTCAGCCCCAGCATTTT. It is translated as CAWSMVRGGQPQHF. This rearrangement joins TRBV30 to TRBJ1-5; weak D call: TRBD1 (6 bases). CDR3 length: 14 amino acids. Germline CDR1 and CDR2: GTSNPN and SVGIG (reference sequence). The germline V and J ends were trimmed by 2 bases and 6 bases, with 14 bases remaining between them. Supplemented by reference TRBV30 and TRBJ1-5, the full variable domain reads SQTIHQWPATLVQPVGSPLSLECTVEGTSNPNLYWYRQAAGRGLQLLFYSVGIGQISSEVPQNLSASRPQDRQFILSSKKLLLSDSGFYLCAWSMVRGGQPQHFGDGTRLSIL.

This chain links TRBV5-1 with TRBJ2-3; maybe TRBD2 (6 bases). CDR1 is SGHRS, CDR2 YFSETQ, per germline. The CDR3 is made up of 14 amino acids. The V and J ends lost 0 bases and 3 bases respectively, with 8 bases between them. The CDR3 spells CASSLELATDTQYF. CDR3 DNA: TGCGCCAGCAGCTTGGAACTAGCTACAGATACGCAGTATTTT.

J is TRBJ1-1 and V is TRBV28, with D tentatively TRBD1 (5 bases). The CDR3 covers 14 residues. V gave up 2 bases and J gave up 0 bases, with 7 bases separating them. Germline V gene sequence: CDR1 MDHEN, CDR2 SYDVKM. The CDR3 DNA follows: TGTGCCAGCAGTTTACAGGGAATGAACACTGAAGCTTTCTTT. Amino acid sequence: CASSLQGMNTEAFF.

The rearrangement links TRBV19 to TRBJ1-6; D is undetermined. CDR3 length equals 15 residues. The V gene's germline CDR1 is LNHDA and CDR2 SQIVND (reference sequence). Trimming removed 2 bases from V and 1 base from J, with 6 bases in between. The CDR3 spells CASSISGSYNSPLHF. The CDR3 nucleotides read TGTGCCAGTAGTATATCGGGATCCTATAATTCACCCCTCCACTTT. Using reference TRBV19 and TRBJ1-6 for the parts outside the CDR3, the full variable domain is DGGITQSPKYLFRKEGQNVTLSCEQNLNHDAMYWYRQDPGQGLRLIYYSQIVNDFQKGDIAEGYSVSREKKESFPLTVTSAQKNPTAFYLCASSISGSYNSPLHFGNGTRLTVT.